One sample yielded the 25 T cell receptor beta chains listed below, sequenced in a study of OX40 agonist ivuxolimab in advanced cancers. Receptor libraries were prepared by the immunoSEQ multiplex PCR assay. TCRdb took this table from immuneACCESS and kept in-frame rearrangements with V and J called. Such tables lack part of the clones; where checked against another copy, unresolved V genes explain under half of the gap, and the rest is unexplained. This sample holds 30,000 to 40,000 clones; roughly 90% were observed only once. The ten largest clones take up less than 30% of the sample. The sample was CD4+ or CD8+ T cells sorted from blood, taken in a trial of the OX40 agonist ivuxolimab. The receptors derive from an adult with an advanced solid tumor such as melanoma, head and neck, liver or kidney cancer.

The J gene is TRBJ2-7, the V gene TRBV9; 7 nucleotides match TRBD1. From germline, CDR1 is SGDLS and CDR2 YYNGEE. The CDR3 runs 19 residues. The junction had 18 bases not matched to a gene; V was cut back by 0 bases and J by 3 bases. The CDR3 reads CASSVARGRKKSPNYEQYF. The CDR3 bases are TGTGCCAGCAGCGTAGCAAGGGGGCGCAAAAAATCCCCGAACTACGAGCAGTACTTC.

The V call is TRBV5-6, the J call TRBJ1-1; a weak D match, TRBD1 (5 bases). Trimming stripped 3 bases from V and 3 bases from J, with 12 bases between. There are 14 residues in the CDR3. Germline V lookup: CDR1 SGHDT, CDR2 YYEEEE. The CDR3 sequence: CASSWQGADTEAFF. The CDR3 DNA sequence: TGTGCCAGCAGCTGGCAGGGCGCGGACACTGAAGCTTTCTTT.

J is TRBJ2-7 and V is TRBV27, with 7 bases identical to TRBD2. Trimming at V came to 4 bases and at J to 4 bases, leaving 7 bases not matched to a gene. Germline V CDR1 and CDR2: MNHEY, SMNVEV (reference sequence). This CDR3 spans 14 amino acids. The CDR3: CASSWGGSGYEQYF. The CDR3 bases are TGTGCCAGCAGTTGGGGCGGGAGTGGGTACGAGCAGTACTTC.

The gene calls are TRBV7-9 and TRBJ2-5; D is ambiguous. In germline, CDR1 is SEHNR, CDR2 FQNEAQ (reference sequence). V lost 2 bases to trimming and J lost 4 bases, with 8 bases between them. This CDR3 region has 13 residues. The chain's CDR3 is CASSLNGLETQYF. The CDR3 coding sequence is TGTGCCAGCAGCTTAAACGGATTAGAGACCCAGTACTTC.

V usage is TRBV6-5 and J usage is TRBJ1-1, with D perhaps matching TRBD1 (5 bases). The CDR3 consists of 13 residues. Trimming stripped 2 bases from V and 10 bases from J, with 14 bases between. Germline CDR1 MNHEY, CDR2 SVGAGI. In DNA, the CDR3 is TGTGCCAGCAGTTACGGCCGGGGCGGAGGAGCTTTCTTT. As protein: CASSYGRGGGAFF.

This clone appeared once. The gene calls are TRBV2 and TRBJ1-1; TRBD1 might be the D (5 bases). Germline V gene data show CDR1 as SNHLY and CDR2 as FYNNEI. V was clipped by 0 bases and J by 8 bases, with 13 bases between them. The CDR3 has 14 residues. CDR3: CASSEALMGGEAFF. DNA for the CDR3: TGTGCCAGCAGTGAAGCTCTGATGGGGGGGGAAGCTTTCTTT. Full variable domain (missing parts from reference TRBV2 and TRBJ1-1): EPEVTQTPSHQVTQMGQEVILRCVPISNHLYFYWYRQILGQKVEFLVSFYNNEISEKSEIFDDQFSVERPDGSNFTLKIRSTKLEDSAMYFCASSEALMGGEAFFGQGTRLTVV.

This chain joins TRBV27 and TRBJ2-5, with unresolved D. Germline CDR1 reads MNHEY; CDR2 reads SMNVEV (reference sequence). The CDR3 length is 13 residues. Trimming took 2 bases from V and 7 from J, leaving 11 bases between them. CDR3 loop: CASSLRPLVTQYF. The CDR3 nucleotides read TGTGCCAGCAGTTTAAGGCCCCTAGTGACCCAGTACTTC.

This clone was recorded once. V is TRBV4-1 and J is TRBJ1-5; TRBD1 aligns across 8 bases. Germline assignment: CDR1 MGHRA and CDR2 YSYEKL. This CDR3 is built from 14 residues. Trimming at V came to 0 bases and at J to 7 bases, leaving 2 bases not matched to a gene. CDR3 sequence: CASSQEDRDQPQHF. CDR3 DNA sequence: TGCGCCAGCAGCCAAGAGGACAGGGACCAGCCCCAGCATTTT.

The table lists this clone with a count of one. The chain carries TRBV7-9 and TRBJ2-7, with D possibly being TRBD2 (5 bases). This CDR3 contains 14 residues. Trimming left V 3 bases short and J 0 bases short, with 9 bases between. Germline V lookup: CDR1 SEHNR, CDR2 FQNEAQ (reference sequence). The CDR3 nucleotides read TGTGCCAGCAGCTTGCCGGGGAACTCCTACGAGCAGTACTTC. Protein sequence: CASSLPGNSYEQYF.

V gene TRBV2 combines with J gene TRBJ1-2, with 7 bases aligning to TRBD1. The J segment lost 3 bases and the V segment lost 8 bases, leaving 6 bases of the junction unmatched. There are 13 residues in the CDR3. Germline V CDR1 and CDR2: SNHLY, FYNNEI. The CDR3 loop is CASFNTGDYGYTF. For the CDR3, the DNA is TGTGCCAGCTTCAACACAGGGGACTATGGCTACACCTTC.

The gene calls are TRBV10-3 and TRBJ1-4; maybe TRBD1 (5 bases). This CDR3 has 16 residues. Germline V lookup: CDR1 ENHRY, CDR2 SYGVKD. Trimming cost V 1 base and J 0 bases, with 9 bases left between them. The CDR3 reads CAISEFQGATNEKLFF. The CDR3 nucleotides are TGTGCCATCAGTGAGTTTCAGGGAGCAACTAATGAAAAACTGTTTTTT.

This clone has only a few counts. J is TRBJ1-1 and V is TRBV5-1, with D uncertain. V lost 0 bases to trimming and J lost 4 bases, with 13 bases between them. This CDR3 spans 15 amino acids. Per germline, CDR1 SGHRS and CDR2 YFSETQ. The CDR3 DNA reads as TGCGCCAGCAGCTTGGCCGAGGGAGGAGGCACTGAAGCTTTCTTT. It yields the protein CASSLAEGGGTEAFF.

The CDR3 is CASSGDSYGYTF. In DNA, the CDR3 is TGTGCCAGCAGTGGGGACAGCTATGGCTACACCTTC. The rearrangement links TRBV25-1 to TRBJ1-2, with TRBD1 matching 7 bases. The V gene end was trimmed by 4 bases and the J gene end by 4 bases; junction bases not matched to a gene: 0. This CDR3 contains 12 residues. Germline CDR1 reads MGHDK; CDR2 reads SYGVNS.

V gene TRBV9 combines with J gene TRBJ1-2; D remains unclear. V was trimmed by 3 bases and J by 4 bases, leaving 7 bases between them. The CDR3 length is 12 residues. The V gene's germline CDR1 is SGDLS and CDR2 YYNGEE. CDR3 in DNA: TGTGCCAGCAGCGGACAAGGCTATGGCTACACCTTC. This codes for CASSGQGYGYTF.

The chain uses TRBV9 and TRBJ1-3; the D is unclear. The CDR3 runs to 16 residues. V was cut by 2 bases and J by 0 bases, with 12 bases left in between. The germline gives CDR1 SGDLS, CDR2 YYNGEE. The CDR3 sequence: CASSVQRKISGNTIYF. CDR3 coding DNA: TGTGCCAGCAGCGTCCAGCGGAAAATCTCTGGAAACACCATATATTTT.

The gene calls are TRBV13 and TRBJ2-7; TRBD2 matches at 9 bases. With 8 bases clipped from V and 9 bases from J, the junction kept 11 bases outside the gene matches. CDR1 and CDR2 from the germline V gene are PRHDT and FYEKMQ (reference sequence). The CDR3 is 13 residues long. DNA of the CDR3: TGTGCCAGCTCTCGCGCGGGAGGGCCGGGGCAGTACTTC. This codes for CASSRAGGPGQYF.

The V and J genes are TRBV19 and TRBJ2-7; possibly TRBD1 for D (5 bases). CDR1 is LNHDA, CDR2 SQIVND, per germline (reference sequence). The CDR3 spans 14 residues. Deletions cut 6 bases from V and 2 bases from J, with 14 bases between. The CDR3 DNA follows: TGTGCCAGTAGCCCTTATCAAGGGGCCTACGAGCAGTACTTC. This codes for CASSPYQGAYEQYF.

The chain carries TRBV19 and TRBJ2-7, with 9 positions matching TRBD1. The CDR3 covers 12 residues. J gave up 6 bases and V 9 bases, and 6 bases lay outside the gene matches. Germline CDR1 LNHDA, CDR2 SQIVND (reference sequence). DNA of the CDR3: TGTGCCAGCAGACAGGGGGGTTCCGAGCAGTACTTC. This sequence encodes CASRQGGSEQYF.

The V call is TRBV6-9, the J call TRBJ1-2, with D unclear. Trimming shortened V by 5 bases and J by 4 bases, and 14 bases separated the two germline ends. Germline loops: CDR1 MNHGY, CDR2 SVAAGI. CDR3 length equals 14 residues. CDR3 DNA: TGTGCCAGCAGTCAACCGGGAACTTCCTATGGCTACACCTTC. Amino acid sequence: CASSQPGTSYGYTF.

The table lists this clone with a few counts. The chain couples TRBV7-9 to TRBJ1-1; D not certain. CDR1 and CDR2 from the germline V gene are SEHNR and FQNEAQ (reference sequence). The V end lost 5 bases, the J end lost 8 bases, and 9 bases lay between the germline ends. This CDR3 comprises 11 residues. As DNA, the CDR3 is TGTGCCAGCAGCATAACGACAGAAGCTTTCTTT. Translated: CASSITTEAFF.

This chain links TRBV5-5 with TRBJ2-7; 11 bases agree with TRBD2. This CDR3 contains 13 residues. Looked up from germline, CDR1 is SGHKS and CDR2 is YYEKEE (reference sequence). The V gene end was trimmed by 1 base and the J gene end by 7 bases; junction bases not matched to a gene: 1. Here the CDR3 reads CASSLLAGGEQYF. The DNA of the CDR3 is TGTGCCAGCAGCTTGCTAGCGGGAGGTGAGCAGTACTTC.

V gene TRBV9 combines with J gene TRBJ2-3; perhaps TRBD2 as D (6 bases). Trimming shortened V by 3 bases and J by 6 bases, and 14 bases separated the two germline ends. CDR1 is SGDLS and CDR2 is YYNGEE in the germline V gene. The CDR3 runs to 14 residues. For the CDR3, the DNA is TGTGCCAGCAGCGCCTGGGACTCCACGGATACGCAGTATTTT. This encodes CASSAWDSTDTQYF.

This chain connects TRBV5-1 to TRBJ2-5; 8 bases are shared with TRBD2. Trimming cost V 5 bases and J 4 bases; bases outside gene matches: 7. Germline-derived CDR1 and CDR2 are SGHRS and YFSETQ. This CDR3 is 14 amino acids long. CDR3 sequence: CASRTGLGIETQYF. CDR3 nucleotides: TGCGCCAGCAGAACGGGACTAGGAATAGAGACCCAGTACTTC.

The V gene is TRBV28, the J gene TRBJ1-4, with D possibly being TRBD1 (5 bases). Germline CDR1 MDHEN, CDR2 SYDVKM. The CDR3 runs 15 residues. Trimming stripped 6 bases from V and 3 bases from J, with 14 bases between. CDR3 DNA sequence: TGTGCCAGCAGCCCCCTCGGGGGTGCTAATGAAAAACTGTTTTTT. Its protein product is CASSPLGGANEKLFF.

The genes are TRBV29-1 and TRBJ2-1, with D unresolved. The V end was cut by 5 bases, the J end by 8 bases, with 13 bases between. CDR3 length: 12 residues. CDR1 SQVTM and CDR2 ANQGSEA come from the germline V gene. CDR3 protein: CSVPSDGDEQFF. CDR3 coding DNA: TGCAGCGTTCCGAGCGACGGCGATGAGCAGTTCTTC.